This TCR beta chain stems from a study of T-cell memory formation after mild COVID-19. In the study overall: There were largely donor-specific TCR clusters. Study-level findings and limits: Still unconfirmed is whether the second-wave clones peaking on day 37 recognized SARS-CoV-2.

Concerning this clonotype: The antigen is unknown.

The V end lost 1 base, the J end lost 2 bases, and 9 bases lay between the germline ends. Per the germline V gene, CDR1 is SGHVS and CDR2 is FQNEAQ. The CDR3 is made up of 14 amino acids. From 5'RACE with constant-segment primers came TCR alpha and TCR beta cDNA libraries that carried sample barcodes and UMIs. TCRdb re-derived calls from the 5' RACE reads in MiXCR, one entry per CDR3 protein. The sample lists just under 550,000 distinct CDR3 sequences; over 20% were seen once. This sequence joins TRBV7-8 and TRBJ2-7; D is possibly TRBD2 (6 bases). Sequenced: PBMCs or a T cell subset sorted from them (not recorded which). The TCR originated in an adult woman who had mild COVID-19 (a few samples of this study predate the infection). Cell type and time point are not known. CDR3 sequence (DNA): TGTGCCAGCAGCTTAGTGGAGGGAGCCTACGAGCAGTACTTC. Translation: CASSLVEGAYEQYF.